The 27 T cell receptor beta chains presented below share a single source sample, sequenced in a study of blood T cell repertoires in COVID-19. TCRdb's copy holds only in-frame clones and misses some; the assay was immunoSEQ multiplex PCR. The sample shows about 98,000 clones, 80% to 85% of them seen only once. Sequenced input: peripheral blood. These receptors all stem from a man aged 60 to 69 with acute or convalescent COVID-19.

This clone was seen a few times. The chain couples TRBV2 to TRBJ2-2, with 8 bases matching TRBD2. Germline V lookup: CDR1 SNHLY, CDR2 FYNNEI. With V trimmed by 4 bases and J by 0 bases, 4 bases remained unmatched. The CDR3 is made up of 16 amino acids. The CDR3 here is CASSVEGLANTGELFF. The CDR3 DNA follows: TGTGCCAGCAGTGTTGAGGGACTAGCGAACACCGGGGAGCTGTTTTTT. The full variable domain, completed using reference TRBV2 and TRBJ2-2, is EPEVTQTPSHQVTQMGQEVILRCVPISNHLYFYWYRQILGQKVEFLVSFYNNEISEKSEIFDDQFSVERPDGSNFTLKIRSTKLEDSAMYFCASSVEGLANTGELFFGEGSRLTVL.

With respect to this clone: The sample has other DNA sequences that encode this CDR3 too. This CDR3 is CASRSLSNQPQHF. CDR3 coding DNA: TGTGCCAGCAGAAGCCTCAGCAATCAGCCCCAGCATTTT. This rearrangement joins TRBV2 to TRBJ1-5; D not certain. From germline, CDR1 is SNHLY and CDR2 FYNNEI. The V and J ends lost 6 bases and 1 base respectively, with 7 bases between them. The CDR3 is made up of 13 amino acids. Full variable domain (rest looked up from reference TRBV2 and TRBJ1-5): EPEVTQTPSHQVTQMGQEVILRCVPISNHLYFYWYRQILGQKVEFLVSFYNNEISEKSEIFDDQFSVERPDGSNFTLKIRSTKLEDSAMYFCASRSLSNQPQHFGDGTRLSIL.

The chain joins TRBV5-5 to TRBJ2-5, with 8 bases identical to TRBD2. The ends lost 0 bases at V and 5 bases at J; junction bases unmatched: 6. CDR1 and CDR2 (germline): SGHKS, YYEKEE (reference sequence). The CDR3 totals 15 residues. The chain's CDR3 is CASSLVSGGEETQYF. DNA of the CDR3: TGTGCCAGCAGCTTGGTCTCGGGAGGGGAGGAGACCCAGTACTTC. Using reference TRBV5-5 and TRBJ2-5 for the parts outside the CDR3, the full variable domain is DAGVTQSPTHLIKTRGQQVTLRCSPISGHKSVSWYQQVLGQGPQFIFQYYEKEERGRGNFPDRFSARQFPNYSSELNVNALLLGDSALYLCASSLVSGGEETQYFGPGTRLLVL.

This clone was seen a few times. This chain joins TRBV5-4 and TRBJ2-7, with a weak D call TRBD2 (6 bases). Germline lookup yields CDR1 SGHNT and CDR2 YYREEE (reference sequence). The CDR3 has 14 residues. The ends were cut back, 1 base at V and 1 base at J, with 9 bases in the middle. CDR3: CASSLIGGSYEQYV. Here the CDR3 DNA reads TGTGCCAGCAGCTTGATCGGGGGTTCCTACGAGCAGTACGTC.

The chain uses TRBV11-3 and TRBJ1-6; D is possibly TRBD1 (6 bases). The CDR3 spans 14 residues. V was trimmed by 3 bases and J by 5 bases, leaving 8 bases between them. Germline CDR1 SGHNT, CDR2 YENEEA. CDR3 nucleotide sequence: TGTGCCAGCAGCTTGTGGACAGATAATTCACCCCTCCACTTT. Residues: CASSLWTDNSPLHF.

The rearrangement links TRBV4-1 to TRBJ2-1; possibly TRBD2 for D (5 bases). The CDR3 covers 15 residues. V was clipped by 4 bases and J by 0 bases, with 10 bases between them. Germline V gives CDR1 MGHRA, CDR2 YSYEKL. The CDR3 protein is CASSPGEGSYNEQFF. Written as DNA, the CDR3 is TGCGCCAGCAGCCCCGGGGAAGGCTCCTACAATGAGCAGTTCTTC.

CDR3 amino acids: CAWKGSGWMYEQYF. The DNA of the CDR3 is TGTGCCTGGAAAGGGTCAGGGTGGATGTACGAGCAGTACTTC. The V gene is TRBV30, the J gene TRBJ2-7, with D perhaps matching TRBD1 (5 bases). Per the germline V gene, CDR1 is GTSNPN and CDR2 is SVGIG (reference sequence). V was cut by 4 bases and J by 4 bases, with 17 bases left in between. This CDR3 has 14 amino acids.

CDR3 coding DNA: TGTGCCAGCAGCTCTACCGGGACTAGCGTATCCTACGAGCAGTACGTC. It is translated as CASSSTGTSVSYEQYV. The J gene is TRBJ2-7, the V gene TRBV5-5; TRBD2 matches at 10 bases. V lost 3 bases to trimming and J lost 1 base; unmatched junction nucleotides: 7. The germline V gene has CDR1 SGHKS and CDR2 YYEKEE (reference sequence). The length of the CDR3 is 16 residues.

This rearrangement joins TRBV19 to TRBJ1-2; unclear D gene. Germline V gene sequence: CDR1 LNHDA, CDR2 SQIVND (reference sequence). The CDR3 length is 17 residues. Trimming took 8 bases from V and 3 from J, leaving 25 bases between them. The CDR3 loop reads CASRKVGLSSGDYGYTF. In DNA form, the CDR3 reads TGTGCCAGTCGAAAGGTTGGATTGAGCAGCGGGGACTATGGCTACACCTTC.

The chain combines TRBV19 with TRBJ2-4, with 8 nucleotides matching TRBD2. Germline values: CDR1 LNHDA, CDR2 SQIVND (reference sequence). V lost 2 bases, J lost 8 bases, and 5 bases stayed unmatched. This CDR3 comprises 14 residues. The CDR3 is CASSITGGMDIQYF. Written as DNA, the CDR3 is TGTGCCAGTAGTATAACGGGAGGGATGGACATTCAGTACTTC.

This clone was detected once. The rearrangement uses TRBV27 and TRBJ2-3, with D hard to call. Looked up from germline, CDR1 is MNHEY and CDR2 is SMNVEV (reference sequence). The CDR3 loop spans 11 amino acids. Trimming stripped 7 bases from V and 6 bases from J, with 8 bases between. For the CDR3, the DNA is TGTGCCAGCACGAGGTCGGATACGCAGTATTTT. It translates to CASTRSDTQYF.

The chain employs TRBV5-5 and TRBJ2-3; a possible D gene is TRBD2 (5 bases). Germline-derived CDR1 and CDR2 are SGHKS and YYEKEE (reference sequence). The CDR3 is made up of 16 amino acids. Trimming removed 0 bases at V and 1 base at J, with 12 bases between. This CDR3 reads CASSLAPRAGTDTQYF. The DNA of the CDR3 is TGTGCCAGCAGCTTGGCCCCGAGGGCCGGCACAGATACGCAGTATTTT. The full variable domain, its missing parts supplied by reference TRBV5-5 and TRBJ2-3, is DAGVTQSPTHLIKTRGQQVTLRCSPISGHKSVSWYQQVLGQGPQFIFQYYEKEERGRGNFPDRFSARQFPNYSSELNVNALLLGDSALYLCASSLAPRAGTDTQYFGPGTRLTVL.

The chain couples TRBV5-1 to TRBJ1-4, with TRBD1 matching over 7 bases. CDR1 is SGHRS and CDR2 is YFSETQ in the germline V gene. The CDR3 totals 16 residues. The trim removed 3 bases at V and 3 bases at J, leaving 8 bases unmatched. CDR3 in amino acids: CASSWTGSESNEKLFF. CDR3 DNA: TGCGCCAGCAGCTGGACAGGATCGGAATCTAATGAAAAACTGTTTTTT.

This sequence joins TRBV6-5 and TRBJ2-1; 7 bases map to TRBD2. From germline, CDR1 is MNHEY and CDR2 SVGAGI. CDR3 size: 13 residues. The V and J ends lost 2 bases and 5 bases, in that order; junction bases with no gene match: 0. CDR3 protein: CASSYAGDNEQFF. CDR3 sequence (DNA): TGTGCCAGCAGTTACGCGGGGGACAATGAGCAGTTCTTC.

This clone showed up just a few times. The rearrangement links TRBV19 to TRBJ2-5, with TRBD1 identical over 10 bases. The CDR3 spans 16 residues. CDR1 LNHDA and CDR2 SQIVND come from the germline V gene (reference sequence). Trimming removed 0 bases from V and 7 bases from J; junction bases left unmatched: 8. CDR3 region: CASSIETGGAGATQYF. The CDR3 DNA sequence: TGTGCCAGTAGTATAGAGACAGGGGGCGCGGGTGCGACCCAGTACTTC.

The V and J genes are TRBV29-1 and TRBJ2-7; 8 bases fit TRBD1. Germline values: CDR1 SQVTM, CDR2 ANQGSEA. CDR3 length equals 12 residues. The J segment lost 1 base and the V segment lost 7 bases, leaving 3 bases of the junction unmatched. The DNA of the CDR3 is TGCAGCGGTGGGGACAGGTCCTACGAGCAGTACTTC. Its protein product is CSGGDRSYEQYF.

The J gene is TRBJ2-2, the V gene TRBV9; TRBD1 aligns across 8 bases. J lost 4 bases, V lost 4 bases, and 9 bases had no gene match. This CDR3 contains 16 residues. The germline gives CDR1 SGDLS, CDR2 YYNGEE. The CDR3 nucleotides are TGTGCCAGCAGCCCCCCTTCAGGGGGCGTCACCGGGGAGCTGTTTTTT. Encoded protein: CASSPPSGGVTGELFF.

This rearrangement joins TRBV11-3 to TRBJ2-3, with unresolved D. With 3 bases removed from V and 7 bases from J, the gap between germline ends came to 8 bases. CDR3 length: 12 residues. Germline V gene sequence: CDR1 SGHNT, CDR2 YENEEA. CDR3 in DNA: TGTGCCAGCAGCTTGGTTAGTTATACGCAGTATTTT. Translating gives CASSLVSYTQYF.

This CDR3 is CASSEASTIYEQYF. The CDR3 region has the DNA TGTGCCAGCAGTGAAGCTAGCACGATCTACGAGCAGTACTTC. This chain links TRBV6-1 with TRBJ2-7; D uncertain. Deletions cut 0 bases from V and 3 bases from J, with 9 bases between. The CDR3 loop spans 14 amino acids. Germline V lookup: CDR1 MNHNS, CDR2 SASEGT.

The V gene is TRBV10-3, the J gene TRBJ2-7, with TRBD1 matching over 11 bases. Germline trimming cut 5 bases from V and 3 bases from J; bases unmatched to any gene: 3. Germline-derived CDR1 and CDR2 are ENHRY and SYGVKD. This CDR3 comprises 14 residues. CDR3 sequence (DNA): TGTGCCATCAGTTTTGGGACAGGGGGCTACGAGCAGTACTTC. Translating gives CAISFGTGGYEQYF.

The genes are TRBV9 and TRBJ1-4; TRBD1 aligns across 7 bases. There are 15 residues in the CDR3. Germline V gene lookup returns CDR1 SGDLS and CDR2 YYNGEE. V gave up 4 bases and J gave up 7 bases; unmatched junction bases: 10. For the CDR3, the DNA is TGTGCCAGCAGCTACCGGACAGGACGAGGTGAAAAACTGTTTTTT. Translation gives CASSYRTGRGEKLFF. The variable domain in full, with the rest retrieved from reference TRBV9 and TRBJ1-4, is DSGVTQTPKHLITATGQRVTLRCSPRSGDLSVYWYQQSLDQGLQFLIQYYNGEERAKGNILERFSAQQFPDLHSELNLSSLELGDSALYFCASSYRTGRGEKLFFGSGTQLSVL.

This clone has ten or more counts. This chain joins TRBV30 and TRBJ2-2; D gene unclear. The CDR3 covers 15 residues. CDR1 and CDR2 (germline): GTSNPN, SVGIG (reference sequence). V gave up 8 bases and J gave up 5 bases, with 21 bases separating them. CDR3 DNA sequence: TGTGCCGGAAACTATTTCGCCCCGGGTACCGGGGAGCTGTTTTTT. Its protein is CAGNYFAPGTGELFF.

The gene calls are TRBV6-1 and TRBJ2-7; weak D call: TRBD1 (5 bases). Trimming removed 2 bases at V and 12 bases at J, with 14 bases between. The CDR3 totals 12 residues. Germline V CDR1 and CDR2: MNHNS, SASEGT. CDR3 in amino acids: CASSESPQGPYV. The CDR3 coding sequence is TGTGCCAGCAGTGAATCCCCGCAGGGTCCGTACGTC.

The CDR3 loop reads CASVTPPVRGNTIYF. The CDR3 DNA follows: TGTGCTAGTGTTACCCCACCGGTTAGAGGAAACACCATATATTTT. V is TRBV12-5 and J is TRBJ1-3; D gene uncertain. The CDR3 loop spans 15 amino acids. Germline-derived CDR1 and CDR2 are LGHNT and FRNRAP. V was trimmed by 7 bases and J by 4 bases, leaving 17 bases between them. Full variable domain (remainder filled in from reference TRBV12-5 and TRBJ1-3): DARVTQTPRHKVTEMGQEVTMRCQPILGHNTVFWYRQTMMQGLELLAYFRNRAPLDDSGMPKDRFSAEMPDATLATLKIQPSEPRDSAVYFCASVTPPVRGNTIYFGEGSWLTVV.

The CDR3 loop is CALTMGQPNEQFF. CDR3 DNA: TGTGCCTTAACCATGGGACAGCCCAATGAGCAGTTCTTC. J is TRBJ2-1 and V is TRBV30; 7 bases agree with TRBD1. V trimming: 7 bases; J trimming: 6 bases; junction bases outside the gene matches: 9. In germline, CDR1 is GTSNPN, CDR2 SVGIG (reference sequence). The CDR3 sequence is 13 residues long.

The chain combines TRBV7-2 with TRBJ2-3, with D uncertain. V was pared by 5 bases and J by 1 base, with 13 bases between. The CDR3 is made up of 15 amino acids. The V gene's germline CDR1 is SGHTA and CDR2 FQGNSA. CDR3 in amino acids: CASSPPRYRTDTQYF. CDR3 DNA sequence: TGTGCCAGCAGCCCCCCTAGATATCGCACAGATACGCAGTATTTT.

V gene TRBV7-6 combines with J gene TRBJ1-4, with TRBD1 as a possible D gene (5 bases). The CDR3 contains 19 residues. Germline assignment: CDR1 SGHVS and CDR2 FNYEAQ. The V end was cut by 1 base, the J end by 1 base, with 19 bases between. Here the CDR3 DNA reads TGTGCCAGCAGCTTAGGGGACTCCTCCCGCCGTGGAACTAATGAAAAACTGTTTTTT. Encoded protein: CASSLGDSSRRGTNEKLFF.